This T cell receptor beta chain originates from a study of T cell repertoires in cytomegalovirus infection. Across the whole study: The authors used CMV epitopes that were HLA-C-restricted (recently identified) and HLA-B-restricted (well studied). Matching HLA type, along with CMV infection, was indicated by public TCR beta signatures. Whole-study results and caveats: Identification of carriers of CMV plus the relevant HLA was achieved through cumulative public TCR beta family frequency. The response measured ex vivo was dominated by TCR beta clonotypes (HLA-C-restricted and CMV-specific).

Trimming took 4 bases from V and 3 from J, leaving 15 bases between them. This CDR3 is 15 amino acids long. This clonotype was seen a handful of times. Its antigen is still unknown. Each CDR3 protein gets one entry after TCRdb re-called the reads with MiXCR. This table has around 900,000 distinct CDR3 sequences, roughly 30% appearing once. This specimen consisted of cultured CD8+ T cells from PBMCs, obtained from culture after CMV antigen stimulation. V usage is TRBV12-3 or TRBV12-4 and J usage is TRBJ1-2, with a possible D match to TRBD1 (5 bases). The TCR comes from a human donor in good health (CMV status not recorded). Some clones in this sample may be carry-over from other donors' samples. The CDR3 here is CASSSAGSRDYGYTF. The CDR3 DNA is TGTGCCAGCAGTTCGGCCGGGAGCAGGGACTATGGCTACACCTTC.